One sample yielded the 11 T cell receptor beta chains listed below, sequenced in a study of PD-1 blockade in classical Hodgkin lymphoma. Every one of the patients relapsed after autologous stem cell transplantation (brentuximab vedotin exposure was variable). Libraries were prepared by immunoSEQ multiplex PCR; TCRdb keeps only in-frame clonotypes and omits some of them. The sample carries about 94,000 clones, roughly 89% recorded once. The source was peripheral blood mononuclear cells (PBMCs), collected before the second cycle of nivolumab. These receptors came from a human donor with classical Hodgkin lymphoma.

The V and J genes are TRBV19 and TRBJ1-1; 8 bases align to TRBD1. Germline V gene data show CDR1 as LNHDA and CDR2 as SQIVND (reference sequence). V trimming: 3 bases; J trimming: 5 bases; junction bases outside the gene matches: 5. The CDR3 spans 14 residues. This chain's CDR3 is CASSIGTGWTEAFF. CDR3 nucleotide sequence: TGTGCCAGTAGTATTGGGACAGGATGGACTGAAGCTTTCTTT.

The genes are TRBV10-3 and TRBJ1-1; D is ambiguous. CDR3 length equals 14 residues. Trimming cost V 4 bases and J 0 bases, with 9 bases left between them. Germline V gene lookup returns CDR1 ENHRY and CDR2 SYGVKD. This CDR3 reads CAISATDLNTEAFF. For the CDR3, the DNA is TGTGCCATCAGTGCTACAGACTTGAACACTGAAGCTTTCTTT.

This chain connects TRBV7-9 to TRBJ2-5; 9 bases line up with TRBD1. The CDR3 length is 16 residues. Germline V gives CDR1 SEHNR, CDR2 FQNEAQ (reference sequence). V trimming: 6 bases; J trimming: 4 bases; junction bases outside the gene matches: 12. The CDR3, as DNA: TGTGCCAGCAGTCGGATAGAAGACAGGGGGAGAGAGACCCAGTACTTC. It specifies CASSRIEDRGRETQYF.

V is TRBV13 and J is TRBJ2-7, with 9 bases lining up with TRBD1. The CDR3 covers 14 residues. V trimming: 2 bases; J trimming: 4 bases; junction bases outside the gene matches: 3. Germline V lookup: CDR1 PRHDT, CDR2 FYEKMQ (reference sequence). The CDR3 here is CASSLRDRGYEQYF. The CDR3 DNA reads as TGTGCCAGCAGCTTACGCGACAGGGGGTACGAGCAGTACTTC.

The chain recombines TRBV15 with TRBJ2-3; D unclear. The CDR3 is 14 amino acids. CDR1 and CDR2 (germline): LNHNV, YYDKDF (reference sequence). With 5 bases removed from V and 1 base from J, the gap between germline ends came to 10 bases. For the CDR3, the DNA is TGTGCCACCAGCCCGATCGGGCGCACAGATACGCAGTATTTT. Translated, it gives CATSPIGRTDTQYF. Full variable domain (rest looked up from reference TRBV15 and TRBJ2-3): DAMVIQNPRYQVTQFGKPVTLSCSQTLNHNVMYWYQQKSSQAPKLLFHYYDKDFNNEADTPDNFQSRRPNTSFCFLDIRSPGLGDTAMYLCATSPIGRTDTQYFGPGTRLTVL.

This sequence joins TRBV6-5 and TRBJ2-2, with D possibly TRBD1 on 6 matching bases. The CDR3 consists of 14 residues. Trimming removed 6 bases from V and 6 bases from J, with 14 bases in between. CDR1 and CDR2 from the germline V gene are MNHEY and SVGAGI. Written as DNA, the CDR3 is TGTGCCAGCAGGCTACAGGGTGCGGCCGGGGAGCTGTTTTTT. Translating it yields CASRLQGAAGELFF.

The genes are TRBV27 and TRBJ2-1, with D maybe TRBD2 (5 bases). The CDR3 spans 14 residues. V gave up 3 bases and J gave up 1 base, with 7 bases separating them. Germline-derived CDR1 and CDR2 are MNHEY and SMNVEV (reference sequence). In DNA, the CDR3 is TGTGCCAGCAGTTTGCGGGTTTCCTACAATGAGCAGTTCTTC. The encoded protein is CASSLRVSYNEQFF.

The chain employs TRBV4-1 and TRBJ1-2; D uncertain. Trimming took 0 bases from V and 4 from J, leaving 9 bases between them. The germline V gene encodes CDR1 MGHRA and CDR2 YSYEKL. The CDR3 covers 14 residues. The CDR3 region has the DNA TGCGCCAGCAGCCAAGAGGTCCTTAGCTATGGCTACACCTTC. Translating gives CASSQEVLSYGYTF.

CDR3: CASSMDSSYNEQFF. The CDR3 DNA reads TGTGCCAGCAGCATGGACAGCTCCTACAATGAGCAGTTCTTC. V usage is TRBV7-2 and J usage is TRBJ2-1, with TRBD1 as a possible D gene (6 bases). V was pared by 5 bases and J by 0 bases, with 8 bases between. Germline V gene lookup returns CDR1 SGHTA and CDR2 FQGNSA. The CDR3 loop spans 14 amino acids. The variable domain in full, completed from reference TRBV7-2 and TRBJ2-1, reads GAGVSQSPSNKVTEKGKDVELRCDPISGHTALYWYRQSLGQGLEFLIYFQGNSAPDKSGLPSDRFSAERTGGSVSTLTIQRTQQEDSAVYLCASSMDSSYNEQFFGPGTRLTVL.

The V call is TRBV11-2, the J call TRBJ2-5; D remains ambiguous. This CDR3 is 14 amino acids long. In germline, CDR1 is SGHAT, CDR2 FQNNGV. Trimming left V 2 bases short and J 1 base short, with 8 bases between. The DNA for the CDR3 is TGTGCCAGCAGCTTACTGGGTCTCCAAGAGACCCAGTACTTC. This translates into CASSLLGLQETQYF.

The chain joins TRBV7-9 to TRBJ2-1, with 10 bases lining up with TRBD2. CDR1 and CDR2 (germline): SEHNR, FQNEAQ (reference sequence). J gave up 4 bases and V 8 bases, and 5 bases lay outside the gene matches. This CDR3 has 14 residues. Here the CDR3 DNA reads TGTGCCAGCTCCCAAGCGGGAGGGTACAATGAGCAGTTCTTC. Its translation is CASSQAGGYNEQFF.